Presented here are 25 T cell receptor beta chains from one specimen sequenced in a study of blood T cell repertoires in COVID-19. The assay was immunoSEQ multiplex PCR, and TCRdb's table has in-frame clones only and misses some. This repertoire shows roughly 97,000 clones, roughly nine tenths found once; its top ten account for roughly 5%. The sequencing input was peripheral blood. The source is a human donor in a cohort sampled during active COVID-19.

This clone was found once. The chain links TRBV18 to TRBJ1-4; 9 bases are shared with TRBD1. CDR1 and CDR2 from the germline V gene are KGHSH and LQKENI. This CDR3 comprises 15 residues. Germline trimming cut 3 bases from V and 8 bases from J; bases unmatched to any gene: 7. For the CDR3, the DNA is TGTGCCAGCTCACCGAAATGGACAGGGGACGAAAAACTGTTTTTT. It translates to CASSPKWTGDEKLFF.

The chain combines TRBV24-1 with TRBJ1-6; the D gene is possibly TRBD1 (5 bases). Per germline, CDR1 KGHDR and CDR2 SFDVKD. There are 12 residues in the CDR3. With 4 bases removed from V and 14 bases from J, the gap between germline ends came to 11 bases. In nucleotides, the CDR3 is TGTGCCACCAGTGACCCGGGGGGGACCCTCCACTTT. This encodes CATSDPGGTLHF.

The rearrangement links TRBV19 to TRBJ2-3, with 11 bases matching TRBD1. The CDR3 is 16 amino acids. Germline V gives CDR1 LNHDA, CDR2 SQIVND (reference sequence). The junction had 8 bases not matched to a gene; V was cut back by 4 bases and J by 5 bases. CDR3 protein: CASSTLSGTGGDTQYF. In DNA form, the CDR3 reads TGTGCCAGTAGTACCCTCTCCGGGACAGGGGGAGATACGCAGTATTTT.

The CDR3 bases are TGTGCCAGCCATGACAGCGCAACTAATGAAAAACTGTTTTTT. This encodes CASHDSATNEKLFF. V usage is TRBV19 and J usage is TRBJ1-4; maybe TRBD1 (5 bases). The germline V gene has CDR1 LNHDA and CDR2 SQIVND (reference sequence). The ends were cut back, 9 bases at V and 0 bases at J, with 11 bases in the middle. The length of the CDR3 is 14 residues.

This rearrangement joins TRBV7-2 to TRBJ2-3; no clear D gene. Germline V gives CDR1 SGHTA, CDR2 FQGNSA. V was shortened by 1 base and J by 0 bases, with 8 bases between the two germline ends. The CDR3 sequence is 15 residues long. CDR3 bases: TGTGCCAGCAGCTTAGTTCCAGTAAGCACAGATACGCAGTATTTT. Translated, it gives CASSLVPVSTDTQYF. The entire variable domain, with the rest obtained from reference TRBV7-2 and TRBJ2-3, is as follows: GAGVSQSPSNKVTEKGKDVELRCDPISGHTALYWYRQSLGQGLEFLIYFQGNSAPDKSGLPSDRFSAERTGGSVSTLTIQRTQQEDSAVYLCASSLVPVSTDTQYFGPGTRLTVL.

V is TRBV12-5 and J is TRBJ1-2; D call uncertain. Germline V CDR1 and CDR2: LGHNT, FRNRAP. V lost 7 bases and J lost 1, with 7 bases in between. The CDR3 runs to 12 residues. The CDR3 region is CASAADNYGYTF. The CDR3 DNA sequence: TGTGCTAGTGCAGCGGATAACTATGGCTACACCTTC.

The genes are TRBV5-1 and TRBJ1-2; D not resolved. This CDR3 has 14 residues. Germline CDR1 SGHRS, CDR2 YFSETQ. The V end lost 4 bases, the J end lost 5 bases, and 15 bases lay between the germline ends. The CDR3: CASSTNSGSYGYTF. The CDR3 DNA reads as TGCGCCAGCAGCACAAACAGCGGATCTTATGGCTACACCTTC.

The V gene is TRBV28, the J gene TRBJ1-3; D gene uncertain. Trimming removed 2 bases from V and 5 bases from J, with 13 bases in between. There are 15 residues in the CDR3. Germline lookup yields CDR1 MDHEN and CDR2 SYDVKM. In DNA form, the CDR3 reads TGTGCCAGCAGTTTAGGACTGGGAGTGAGAAACACCATATATTTT. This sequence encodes CASSLGLGVRNTIYF.

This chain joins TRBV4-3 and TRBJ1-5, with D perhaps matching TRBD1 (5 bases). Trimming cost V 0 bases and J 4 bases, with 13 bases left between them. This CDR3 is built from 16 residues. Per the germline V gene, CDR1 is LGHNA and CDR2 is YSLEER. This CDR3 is CASSQERWGENQPQHF. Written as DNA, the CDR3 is TGCGCCAGCAGCCAAGAGAGATGGGGGGAAAATCAGCCCCAGCATTTT.

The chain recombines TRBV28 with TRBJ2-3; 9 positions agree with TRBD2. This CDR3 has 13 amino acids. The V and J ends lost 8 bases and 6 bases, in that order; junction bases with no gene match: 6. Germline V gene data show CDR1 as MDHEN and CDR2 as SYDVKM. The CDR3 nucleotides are TGTGCCAGCCGCGGGGGGGCCGAGGATACGCAGTATTTT. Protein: CASRGGAEDTQYF.

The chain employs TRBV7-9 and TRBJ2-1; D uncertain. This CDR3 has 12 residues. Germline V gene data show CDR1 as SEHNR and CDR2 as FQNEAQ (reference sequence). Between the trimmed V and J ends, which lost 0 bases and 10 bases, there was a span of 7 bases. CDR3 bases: TGTGCCAGCAGCTTAGCACGCGGCGAGCAGTTCTTC. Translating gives CASSLARGEQFF.

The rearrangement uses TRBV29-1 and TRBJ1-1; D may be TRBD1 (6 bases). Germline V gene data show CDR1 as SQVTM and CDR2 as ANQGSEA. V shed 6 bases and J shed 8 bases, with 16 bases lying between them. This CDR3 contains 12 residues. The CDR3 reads CSVSGQNQEAFF. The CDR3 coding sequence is TGCAGCGTCAGCGGACAGAACCAAGAAGCTTTCTTT.

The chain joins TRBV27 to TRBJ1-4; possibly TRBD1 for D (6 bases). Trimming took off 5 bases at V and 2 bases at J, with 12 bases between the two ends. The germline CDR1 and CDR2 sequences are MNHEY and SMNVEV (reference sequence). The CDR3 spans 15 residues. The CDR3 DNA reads TGTGCCAGCAGTGTCGACAGGTATACTAATGAAAAACTGTTTTTT. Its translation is CASSVDRYTNEKLFF.

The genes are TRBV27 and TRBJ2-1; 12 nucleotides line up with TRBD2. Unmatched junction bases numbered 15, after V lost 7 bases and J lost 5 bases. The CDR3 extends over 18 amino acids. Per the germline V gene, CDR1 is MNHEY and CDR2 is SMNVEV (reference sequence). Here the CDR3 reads CASNRLAGAPPRDNEQFF. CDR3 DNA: TGTGCCAGCAACAGACTAGCGGGGGCCCCCCCGCGAGACAATGAGCAGTTCTTC.

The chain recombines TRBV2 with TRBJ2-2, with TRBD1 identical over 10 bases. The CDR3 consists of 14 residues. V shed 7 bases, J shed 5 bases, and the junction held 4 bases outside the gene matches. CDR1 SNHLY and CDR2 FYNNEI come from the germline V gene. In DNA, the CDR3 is TGTGCCAGCAAGGGGACAGGGGTTACCGGGGAGCTGTTTTTT. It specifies CASKGTGVTGELFF.

The CDR3 here is CSVGHTGETQYF. The CDR3 DNA is TGCAGCGTGGGACATACTGGAGAGACCCAGTACTTC. The chain couples TRBV29-1 to TRBJ2-5; D may be TRBD1 (6 bases). The CDR3 is 12 residues long. Trimming took off 6 bases at V and 4 bases at J, with 12 bases between the two ends. Germline assignment: CDR1 SQVTM and CDR2 ANQGSEA.

The CDR3 region has the DNA TGTGCCAGTAGTCCAAGACTAGCGGAGCTAGCCAAAAACATTCAGTACTTC. Translation: CASSPRLAELAKNIQYF. The V and J genes are TRBV19 and TRBJ2-4; TRBD2 matches at 9 bases. With V trimmed by 5 bases and J by 0 bases, 8 bases remained unmatched. There are 17 residues in the CDR3. Germline CDR1 LNHDA, CDR2 SQIVND (reference sequence).

The CDR3, as DNA: TGTGCCAGCAGCGTTGACAGAGCCTACGAGCAGTACTTC. Protein: CASSVDRAYEQYF. The chain couples TRBV5-4 to TRBJ2-7; perhaps TRBD1 as D (5 bases). CDR1 and CDR2 from the germline V gene are SGHNT and YYREEE (reference sequence). Deletions cut 4 bases from V and 2 bases from J, with 10 bases between. The CDR3 sequence is 13 residues long.

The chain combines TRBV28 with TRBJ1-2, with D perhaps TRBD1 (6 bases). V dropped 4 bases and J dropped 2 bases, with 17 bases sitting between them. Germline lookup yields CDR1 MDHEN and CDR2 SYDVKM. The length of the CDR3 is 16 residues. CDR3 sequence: CASSSITRGSNYGYTF. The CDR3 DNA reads TGTGCCAGCAGTTCTATTACCAGGGGATCCAACTATGGCTACACCTTC.

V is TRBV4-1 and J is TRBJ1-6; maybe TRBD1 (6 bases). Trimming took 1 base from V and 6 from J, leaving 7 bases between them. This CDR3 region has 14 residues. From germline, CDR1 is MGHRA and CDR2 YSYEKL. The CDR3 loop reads CASSQVGGNSPLHF. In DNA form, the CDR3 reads TGCGCCAGCAGCCAAGTAGGGGGTAATTCACCCCTCCACTTT.

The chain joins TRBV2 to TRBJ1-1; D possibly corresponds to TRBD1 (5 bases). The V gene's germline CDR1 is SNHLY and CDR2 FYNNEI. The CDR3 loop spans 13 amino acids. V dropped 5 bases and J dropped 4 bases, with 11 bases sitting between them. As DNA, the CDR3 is TGTGCCAGCAGTTTGGGGCAGAGCACTGAAGCTTTCTTT. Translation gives CASSLGQSTEAFF.

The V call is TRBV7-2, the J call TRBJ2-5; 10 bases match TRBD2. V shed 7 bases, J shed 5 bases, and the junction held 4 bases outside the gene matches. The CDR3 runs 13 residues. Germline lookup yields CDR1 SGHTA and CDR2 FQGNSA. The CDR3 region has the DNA TGTGCCAGCAAAGTACTAGCGGGGGAGACCCAGTACTTC. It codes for CASKVLAGETQYF.

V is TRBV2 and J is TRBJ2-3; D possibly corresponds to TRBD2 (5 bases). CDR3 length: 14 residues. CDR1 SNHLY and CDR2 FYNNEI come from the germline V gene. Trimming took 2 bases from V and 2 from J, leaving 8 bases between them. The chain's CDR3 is CASSETRNTDTQYF. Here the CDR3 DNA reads TGTGCCAGCAGTGAAACTAGGAACACAGATACGCAGTATTTT.

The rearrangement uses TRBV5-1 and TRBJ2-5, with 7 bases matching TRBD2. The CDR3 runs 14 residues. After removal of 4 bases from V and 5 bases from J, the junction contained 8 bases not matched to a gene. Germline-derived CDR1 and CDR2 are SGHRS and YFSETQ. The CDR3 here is CASSPAGRKETQYF. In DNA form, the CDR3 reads TGCGCCAGCAGCCCAGCGGGAAGAAAGGAGACCCAGTACTTC.

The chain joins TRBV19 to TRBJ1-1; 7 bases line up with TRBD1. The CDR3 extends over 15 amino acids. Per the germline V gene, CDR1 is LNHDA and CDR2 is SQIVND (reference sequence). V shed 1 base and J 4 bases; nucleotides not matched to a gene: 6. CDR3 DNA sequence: TGTGCCAGTAGTATAGGGGACAGCAGTAGCACTGAAGCTTTCTTT. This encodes CASSIGDSSSTEAFF.